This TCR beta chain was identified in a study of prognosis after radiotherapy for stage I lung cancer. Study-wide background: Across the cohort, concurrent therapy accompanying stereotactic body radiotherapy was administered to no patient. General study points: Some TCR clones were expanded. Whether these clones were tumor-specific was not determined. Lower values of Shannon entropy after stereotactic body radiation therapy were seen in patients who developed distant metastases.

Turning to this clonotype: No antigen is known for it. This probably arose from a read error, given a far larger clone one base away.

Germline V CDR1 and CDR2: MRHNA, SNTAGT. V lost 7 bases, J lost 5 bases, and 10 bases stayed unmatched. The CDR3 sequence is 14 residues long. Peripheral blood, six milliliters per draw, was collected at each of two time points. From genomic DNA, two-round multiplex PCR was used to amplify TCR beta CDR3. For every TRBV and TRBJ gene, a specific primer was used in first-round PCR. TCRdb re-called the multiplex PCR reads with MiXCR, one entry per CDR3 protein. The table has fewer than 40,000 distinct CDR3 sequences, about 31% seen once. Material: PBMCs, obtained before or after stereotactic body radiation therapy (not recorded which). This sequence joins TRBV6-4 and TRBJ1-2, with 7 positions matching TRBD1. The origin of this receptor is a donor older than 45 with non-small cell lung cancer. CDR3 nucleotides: TGTGCCAGCATTTCGGGACAGAATCTTTATGGCTACACCTTC. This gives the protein CASISGQNLYGYTF.